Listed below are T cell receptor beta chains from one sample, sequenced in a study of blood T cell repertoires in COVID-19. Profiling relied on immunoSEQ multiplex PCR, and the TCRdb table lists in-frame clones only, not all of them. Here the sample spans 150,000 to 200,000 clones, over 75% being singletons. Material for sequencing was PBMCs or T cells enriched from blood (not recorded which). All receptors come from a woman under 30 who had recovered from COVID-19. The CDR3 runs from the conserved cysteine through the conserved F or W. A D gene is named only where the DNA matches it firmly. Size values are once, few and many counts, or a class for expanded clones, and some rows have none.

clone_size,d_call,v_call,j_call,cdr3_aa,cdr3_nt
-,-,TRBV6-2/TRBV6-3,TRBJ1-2,CASSYEGRGGYTF,TGTGCCAGCAGTTACGAAGGCAGGGGCGGCTACACCTTC
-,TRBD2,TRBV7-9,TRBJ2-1,CASSSGVAGNGNEQFF,TGTGCCAGCAGCTCTGGCGTAGCGGGAAACGGGAATGAGCAGTTCTTC
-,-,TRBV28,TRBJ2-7,CASKGGADEQYF,TGTGCCAGCAAGGGGGGGGCCGACGAGCAGTACTTC
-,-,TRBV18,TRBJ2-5,CASSHQETQYF,TGTGCCAGCTCACATCAGGAGACCCAGTACTTC
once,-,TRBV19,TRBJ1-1,CASSPEINTEAFF,TGTGCCAGTAGTCCAGAAATAAACACTGAAGCTTTCTTT
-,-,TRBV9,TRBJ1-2,CASSVDLGGVYGYTF,TGTGCCAGCAGCGTAGATCTTGGGGGCGTCTATGGCTACACCTTC
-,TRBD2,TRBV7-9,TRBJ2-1,CASSLVLAGGYNEQFF,TGTGCCAGCAGCTTAGTACTAGCGGGAGGATACAATGAGCAGTTCTTC
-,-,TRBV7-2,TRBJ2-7,CASSLAHRSSYEQYF,TGTGCCAGCAGCTTAGCGCATAGGAGCTCCTACGAGCAGTACTTC
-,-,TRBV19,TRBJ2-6,CASSFSGVGGANVLTF,TGTGCCAGTAGTTTCTCAGGGGTCGGGGGGGCCAACGTCCTGACTTTC
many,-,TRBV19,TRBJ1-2,CASSQNRANYGYTF,TGTGCCAGTAGTCAAAACCGAGCTAACTATGGCTACACCTTC
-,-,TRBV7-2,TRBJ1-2,CASSRGTNYGYTF,TGTGCCAGCAGCCGCGGGACGAACTATGGCTACACCTTC
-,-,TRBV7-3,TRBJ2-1,CASSSRPQGYDEQFF,TGTGCCAGCAGCTCGCGACCCCAGGGTTATGATGAGCAGTTCTTC
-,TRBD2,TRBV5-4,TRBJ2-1,CASSLVEGRVNEQFF,TGTGCCAGCAGCTTGGTGGAGGGGAGGGTCAATGAGCAGTTCTTC
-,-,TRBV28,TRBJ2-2,CASSFPGVGELFF,TGTGCCAGCAGTTTTCCCGGGGTCGGAGAGCTGTTTTTT
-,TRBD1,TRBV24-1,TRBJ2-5,CATSDRQGPETQYF,TGTGCCACCAGTGATAGACAGGGGCCAGAGACCCAGTACTTC
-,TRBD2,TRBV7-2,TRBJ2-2,CASSLGRTSFLVHTGELFF,TGTGCCAGCAGCTTGGGCAGGACTAGCTTCCTCGTACATACCGGGGAGCTGTTTTTT
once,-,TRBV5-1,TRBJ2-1,CASSQGRGGYNEQFF,TGCGCCAGCAGCCAAGGACGGGGAGGCTACAATGAGCAGTTCTTC
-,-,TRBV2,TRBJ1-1,CASSEYRLNTEAFF,TGTGCCAGCAGTGAGTACAGATTGAACACTGAAGCTTTCTTT
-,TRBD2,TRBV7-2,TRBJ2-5,CASSSLAGGGETQYF,TGTGCCAGCAGCTCCCTAGCGGGGGGTGGGGAGACCCAGTACTTC
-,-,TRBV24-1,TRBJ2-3,CATSAGGSSTDTQYF,TGTGCCACCAGTGCTGGCGGATCTAGCACAGATACGCAGTATTTT
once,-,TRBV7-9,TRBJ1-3,CASSLALRSPSGNTIYF,TGTGCCAGCAGCTTAGCCCTCAGGTCCCCCTCTGGAAACACCATATATTTT
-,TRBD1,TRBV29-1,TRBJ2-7,CSVLTGADEQYF,TGCAGCGTCCTGACAGGGGCCGACGAGCAGTACTTC
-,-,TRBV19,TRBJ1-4,CASSADSINEKLFF,TGTGCCAGTAGCGCGGACAGCATCAATGAAAAACTGTTTTTT
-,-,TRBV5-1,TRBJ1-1,CASSLAKFGVDAEAFF,TGCGCCAGCAGCTTGGCCAAGTTCGGAGTTGACGCTGAAGCTTTCTTT
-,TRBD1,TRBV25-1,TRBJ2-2,CASRTDRAGTGELFF,TGTGCCAGCAGAACCGACAGGGCGGGCACCGGGGAGCTGTTTTTT
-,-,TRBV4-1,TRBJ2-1,CASSHPSEGSSYNEQFF,TGCGCCAGCAGCCATCCCTCCGAGGGAAGCTCCTACAATGAGCAGTTCTTC
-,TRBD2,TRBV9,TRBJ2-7,CASSATSEPYEQYF,TGTGCCAGCAGCGCGACTAGCGAACCCTACGAGCAGTACTTC
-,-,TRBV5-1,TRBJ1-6,CASASVREDRSNSPLHF,TGCGCCAGCGCGTCGGTCCGGGAGGACAGATCCAATTCACCCCTCCACTTT
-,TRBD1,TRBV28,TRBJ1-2,CASSYPGTDKYGYTF,TGTGCCAGCAGCTACCCCGGGACAGACAAATATGGCTACACCTTC
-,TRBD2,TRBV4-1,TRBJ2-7,CASSQDRVAGVYEQYF,TGCGCCAGCAGCCAAGATAGGGTAGCGGGGGTCTACGAGCAGTACTTC
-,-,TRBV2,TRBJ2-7,CASRRGGTVEEQYF,TGTGCCAGCCGTCGGGGCGGGACGGTTGAGGAGCAGTACTTC
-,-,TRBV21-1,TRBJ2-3,CASSKVGVITDTQYF,TGTGCCAGCAGCAAAGTAGGGGTTATCACAGATACGCAGTATTTT
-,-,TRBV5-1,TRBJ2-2,CASSLLGGSNTGELFF,TGCGCCAGCAGCTTGCTGGGGGGATCGAACACCGGGGAGCTGTTTTTT
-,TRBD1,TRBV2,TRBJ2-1,CASRQGRGVSNNEQFF,TGTGCCAGCAGACAGGGGAGAGGAGTCTCCAACAATGAGCAGTTCTTC
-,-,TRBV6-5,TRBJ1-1,CASTFSGGTEAFF,TGTGCCAGCACTTTCTCGGGGGGGACAGAAGCTTTCTTT
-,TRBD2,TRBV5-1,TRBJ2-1,CASSLGPSAGNAYNEQFF,TGCGCCAGCAGCTTAGGACCCTCAGCGGGAAATGCCTACAATGAGCAGTTCTTC
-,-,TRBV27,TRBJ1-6,CASRTGHSSYNSPLHF,TGTGCCAGCAGAACAGGACATAGCTCCTATAATTCACCCCTCCACTTT
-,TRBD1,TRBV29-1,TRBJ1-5,CSVEEEPGQGVDF,TGCAGCGTTGAAGAAGAACCGGGACAGGGTGTGGATTTT
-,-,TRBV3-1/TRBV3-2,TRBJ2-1,CASSQVTGEQFF,TGTGCCAGCAGCCAAGTCACCGGGGAGCAGTTCTTC
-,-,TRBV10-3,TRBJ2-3,CAISDSGTVGDTQYF,TGTGCCATCAGTGACTCTGGGACTGTCGGGGATACGCAGTATTTT
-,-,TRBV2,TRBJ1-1,CASSGQTNTEAFF,TGTGCCAGCAGCGGACAGACGAACACTGAAGCTTTCTTT
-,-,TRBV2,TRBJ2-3,CASSGELTDTQYF,TGTGCCAGCAGTGGAGAGCTCACAGATACGCAGTATTTT
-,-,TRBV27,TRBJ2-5,CASGGQAQTQYF,TGTGCCAGCGGGGGCCAGGCCCAGACCCAGTACTTC
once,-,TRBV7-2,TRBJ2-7,CASSPGSPGEQYF,TGTGCCAGCAGCCCTGGGTCCCCGGGAGAGCAGTACTTC
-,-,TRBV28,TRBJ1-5,CASKGDQPQHF,TGTGCCAGCAAGGGGGATCAGCCCCAGCATTTT
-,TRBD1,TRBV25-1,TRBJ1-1,CASRGQGGVAFF,TGTGCCAGCAGAGGACAGGGAGGTGTAGCTTTCTTT
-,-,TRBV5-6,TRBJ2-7,CASSLGSHPSYEQYF,TGTGCCAGCAGCCTGGGGTCACACCCCTCCTACGAGCAGTACTTC
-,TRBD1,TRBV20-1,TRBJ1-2,CSALNRDSHTF,TGCAGTGCATTAAACCGGGACAGCCACACCTTC
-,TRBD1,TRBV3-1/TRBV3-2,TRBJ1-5,CASSPREGRGHSNQPQHF,TGTGCCAGCAGCCCAAGAGAGGGTAGGGGGCATAGCAATCAGCCCCAGCATTTT